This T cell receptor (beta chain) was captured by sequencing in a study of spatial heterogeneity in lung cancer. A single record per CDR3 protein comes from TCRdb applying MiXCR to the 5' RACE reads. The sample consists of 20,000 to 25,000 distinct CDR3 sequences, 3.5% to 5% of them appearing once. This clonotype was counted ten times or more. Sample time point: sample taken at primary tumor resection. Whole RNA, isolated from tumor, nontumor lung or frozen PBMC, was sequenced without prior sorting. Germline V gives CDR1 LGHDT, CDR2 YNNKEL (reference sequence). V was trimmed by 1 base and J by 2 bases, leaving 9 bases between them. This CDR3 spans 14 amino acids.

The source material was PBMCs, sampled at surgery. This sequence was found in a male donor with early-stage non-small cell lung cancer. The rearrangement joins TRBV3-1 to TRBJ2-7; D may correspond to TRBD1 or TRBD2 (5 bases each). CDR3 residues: CASSQVRGPYEQYF. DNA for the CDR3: TGTGCCAGCAGCCAAGTACGGGGACCCTACGAGCAGTACTTC.